This T cell receptor (beta chain) was identified during a study of T-cell memory formation after mild COVID-19. TCRdb reprocessed the 5' RACE reads with MiXCR, giving one entry per CDR3 protein. This repertoire shows more than 250,000 distinct CDR3 sequences, approximately 15% found once; its top ten account for 20% to 25%. Germline-derived CDR1 and CDR2 are SGHRS and YFSETQ. CDR3 size: 16 residues. Trimming pared 6 bases from V and 1 base from J, leaving 17 bases between. The sequence came from a man between 18 and 35 years old who had mild COVID-19 (a few samples of this study predate the infection). Cell type and time point are not known. Sequences were obtained from PBMCs or a T cell subset sorted from them (not recorded which). This sequence joins TRBV5-1 and TRBJ2-1; tentative D call: TRBD1 (6 bases). The CDR3 DNA follows: TGCGCCAGCAACCTACAGGGCCCTGGGTCCTACAATGAGCAGTTCTTC. Its protein product is CASNLQGPGSYNEQFF.